The T cell receptor beta chain described here comes from a study of cytomegalovirus exposure and HLA in healthy donors (dated by TCRdb to the late 2010s). As for the study more broadly: An earlier analysis of around 600 of the donors reported roughly 300 Gb of sequence data and some 120 million unique TCR beta sequences from 150 million to 200 million T cells. About 280 gigabases of sequencing data and approximately 91 million unique TCR sequences made up an early release that covered roughly 670 HLA-typed donors. Of the roughly 400 genotyped donors, around 81% fell in the genetic ancestry cluster associated with self-reported Caucasian donors. The study aimed to test whether signatures of past pathogen exposure could be identified by cataloging public T cell receptors. The T cell repertoires of 666 subjects were profiled by immunosequencing and related to cytomegalovirus serostatus. Besides the first cohort of about 730 subjects, a separate validation cohort made up of 120 or so different subjects was used. High-throughput TCR immunosequencing, statistical association of individual TCRs with disease status, and machine learning were combined to predict cytomegalovirus infection status. A later analysis re-analyzed previously published TCR beta repertoires from 666 donors and added high-resolution HLA genotyping to study TCR occurrence patterns. The later analysis used no new phenotypic data to find candidate immune exposures, relying instead on TCR beta sequences and their occurrence across donors. To decide whether each TCR beta V gene segment behaved as functional or pseudogenic, an earlier analysis of some 570 of the donors relied on high-throughput TCR beta sequencing. Donor age, sex, ethnicity and CMV serostatus were collected together with the repertoire data. Genome-wide SNP genotypes for about 65% of the roughly 670 donors were used in a later genetic analysis, which treated that subset as a discovery cohort. All discovery cohort repertoires had been generated using a single sequencing platform. Class I and class II HLA loci were covered by the typing at four-digit resolution. Typing coverage differed by locus: A, B, C, DRB1 and DQB1 were typed in roughly 620-640 donors, DQA1 in 522, DPA1 in 600 to 610, and DPB1 in 450 to 490. Because of strong linkage in the cohort, roughly 5 DR-DQ haplotypes were treated as single units for association and clustering. Among almost 400 genotyped donors of the cohort, an average of around 240,000 unique TCR beta nucleotide sequences were sequenced per donor, roughly a sixth of them non-productive. The study at large found these results: Cytomegalovirus status was reported to be diagnosed by the classifier with high specificity and sensitivity in both the original and validation cohorts. Because HLA typing was unavailable for some donors at each locus, only the typed subset was used in association tests. A total of 164 TCR beta chains were listed by the study as associated with cytomegalovirus. In a later analysis, HLA-associated TCR beta chains were found to be more clonally expanded and to have lower generation probabilities than equally common non-associated chains. Most TCR sequences were observed very rarely across donors, whereas some public TCRs were present in many individuals. Only TCR beta chains were sequenced in this cohort, and the absence of alpha or paired-chain data limited detectable features. Some IMGT-functional V segments, including TRBV6-2 and TRBV6-3, could not be told apart with the 87-base-pair reads, so those segments were excluded. Several of the top co-occurrence clusters appeared to be linked to parvovirus B19, influenza, CMV and Epstein-Barr virus, according to a later analysis. The presence/absence analyses assumed that sequencing depth was roughly uniform across donors, and that assumption may not be true. When HLA alleles, especially DR and DQ, strongly co-occurred, TCR associations were difficult to assign to individual alleles. In vitro tests confirmed that three of the cytomegalovirus-associated TCR beta chains recognize cytomegalovirus antigens. The authors suggested that the approach could potentially be extended to other disease states and immunological phenotypes. Because counts were too low, approximately 18 rarely observed V segments, including chromosome 9 orphons, were excluded from the earlier analysis of 587 of the donors. In a later analysis, most CMV-associated TCR beta chains were found to appear HLA-restricted, with HLA associations seemingly driven largely by CMV exposure. Linkage disequilibrium might explain the correlated functional status among segregating V segments, but an unknown experimental factor could not be excluded. According to a later analysis, TCR association rates differed among HLA loci, with DRB1 alleles showing the most associated TCRs and HLA-C alleles showing the fewest. At a false discovery rate of 0.05, a later analysis linked 16,000 or so TCR beta sequences to specific HLA alleles. The sequencing pipeline was judged likely to have produced a cluster of highly shared sequence variants as a technical artifact. The only immune exposure information available for the cohort was CMV serostatus. A further reported finding was that TCR beta sequences accurately predicted the HLA-A and HLA-B alleles for most subjects in the first cohort. In an earlier analysis of fewer than 750 of the donors, most TCR beta V segments were observed in productive rearrangements about 90% or about 30% of the time, broadly matching IMGT annotations. A later genetic analysis associated a missense DCLRE1C variant with V-gene and J-gene trimming of TCR beta chains, and an independent cohort replicated the association. Compared with the approximately 700-donor mean, donors in an Asian-associated ancestry cluster had fewer N-insertions in productive TCRs, according to a later genetic analysis.

The cohort comprised some 730 healthy bone marrow donors. All cohort members were sampled while nominally healthy, although unrecorded immune exposures were likely present. The donor tested CMV seronegative and was one of the 352 seronegative cohort members. A peripheral blood sample was collected from each donor, and TCR beta sequencing was performed on peripheral blood mononuclear cells. Genomic DNA was extracted from the blood cell samples with the Qiagen DNeasy Blood Extraction Kit. A remark on this clone: Its specific antigen is unknown. One end of the junction is discordant with germline, which a read error may explain.

Including cysteine and phenylalanine, the CDR3 has 11 amino acids. Only the CDR3 DNA stays, 33 bases, in frame from base 1. Sequences MDHEN (CDR1) and SYDVKM (CDR2) are obtained from the germline V gene. Library method: the immunoSEQ multiplex PCR assay. The multiplex PCR relied on a mix of 60 forward primers for TCR Vbeta segments and 13 reverse primers for TCR Jbeta segments. A multiplex PCR assay on genomic DNA amplified the CDR3 region of rearranged TCR beta genes. The Illumina HiSeq System was used to sequence the amplified TCR beta libraries as 87-base-pair reads. The paper's data handling went like this. Across the 500 to 700 repertoires, a later analysis counted 78 million or so unique TCR beta chains, roughly 11 million of which were shared by at least two donors. Raw reads were error-corrected and collapsed into unique sequences with a nearest-neighbor algorithm that merged closely related sequences to remove PCR and sequencing errors. To assign V, D and J gene segments, CDR3 sequences were aligned to IMGT reference sequences. Each retained sequence needed at least a six-nucleotide match to both a V gene segment and a J gene segment. Rearrangements were classified as productive when the CDR3 lacked stop codons and remained in frame with V and J, and all other rearrangements were classified as non-productive. CDR3 was defined by IMGT convention, running from the second conserved V-encoded cysteine to the conserved J-encoded phenylalanine. The earlier analysis of some 540 of the donors excluded any sequence lacking an unambiguous match to a single V gene segment. An earlier analysis of about 590 of the donors classified V segments as functional when productive rearrangements were above 56.7% and as segregating when the standard deviation between donors was above 5%. A statistical classification framework was built for diagnosing cytomegalovirus status from the catalog of TCR beta chain sequences. A later analysis assigned V and J genes by comparing TCR nucleotide sequences with IMGT/GENE-DB human TR gene sequences. Using the TCRdist pipeline, a later analysis assigned CDR3 sequences along with most-parsimonious VDJ recombination scenarios. A later analysis defined each TCR beta chain by its CDR3 amino acid sequence plus V-gene family, and excluded reads lacking a unique V-gene family. To address suspected cross-contamination and a sequencing artifact, a later analysis removed around 600 highly shared, low-generation-probability nucleotide sequences. In a later analysis, a clonal expansion index was calculated for each public chain from normalized within-repertoire ranks of inferred template counts. In a later analysis, generation probabilities were computed using a VDJ recombination model fitted to out-of-frame rearrangements, and the results were checked against IGoR. A later analysis scored TCR-TCR, TCR-HLA and TCR-CMV co-occurrence with hypergeometric tests, applying a repertoire-size bias correction to TCR pairs. False discovery rates were estimated in a later analysis by permuting HLA or CMV assignments 20 times. A later analysis grouped co-occurring TCRs with DBSCAN, adding TCRdist sequence similarity when clustering within HLA-allele-positive subsets. For co-occurrence clustering, repertoires with fewer than 30,000 or more than 120,000 public chains were excluded, along with four to six repertoires with anomalous nucleotide sharing. What TCRdb holds here is the immuneACCESS table cut down to in-frame rearrangements. Part of the clones is not present; checked against another copy, under half of the missing clones reflect an unresolved V gene, and the others are unexplained. The V and J calls and clone size come from that table; D and trimming were worked out from the DNA. Here the sample has about 190,000 clones; about 70% occur a single time. Over 1.5% of the sample is in the top ten clones.

Source material: PBMCs. The receptor's source is a woman between 25 and 40 years old in good health and CMV-seronegative. The chain uses TRBV28 and TRBJ1-2, with the D gene call left open. CDR3 sequence: CACRLNYGYTF. The DNA sequence reads TGTGCCTGCAGGCTAAACTATGGCTACACCTTC.